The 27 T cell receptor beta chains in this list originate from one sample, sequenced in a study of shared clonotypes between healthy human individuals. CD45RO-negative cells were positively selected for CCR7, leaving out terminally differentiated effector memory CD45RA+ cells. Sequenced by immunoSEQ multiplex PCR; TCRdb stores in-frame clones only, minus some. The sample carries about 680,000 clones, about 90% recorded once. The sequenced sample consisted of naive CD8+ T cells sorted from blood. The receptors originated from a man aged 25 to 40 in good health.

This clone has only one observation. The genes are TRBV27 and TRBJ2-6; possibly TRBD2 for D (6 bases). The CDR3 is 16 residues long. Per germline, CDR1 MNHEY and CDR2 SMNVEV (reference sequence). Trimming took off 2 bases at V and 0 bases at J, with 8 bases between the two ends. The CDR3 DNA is TGTGCCAGCAGTTTAGCCGGGGGCTCTGGGGCCAACGTCCTGACTTTC. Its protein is CASSLAGGSGANVLTF.

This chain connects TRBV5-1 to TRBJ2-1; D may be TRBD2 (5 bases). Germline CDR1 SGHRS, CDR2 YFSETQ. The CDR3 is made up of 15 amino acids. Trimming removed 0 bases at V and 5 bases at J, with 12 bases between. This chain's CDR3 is CASSLGNLAHNEQFF. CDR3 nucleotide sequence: TGCGCCAGCAGCTTGGGGAATTTAGCGCACAATGAGCAGTTCTTC.

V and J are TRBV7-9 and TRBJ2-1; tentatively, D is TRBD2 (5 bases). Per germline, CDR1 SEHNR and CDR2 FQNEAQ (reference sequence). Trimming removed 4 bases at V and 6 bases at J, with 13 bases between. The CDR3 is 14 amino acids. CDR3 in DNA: TGTGCCAGCAGCTGGGAGTCGGTTTTCAATGAGCAGTTCTTC. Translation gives CASSWESVFNEQFF. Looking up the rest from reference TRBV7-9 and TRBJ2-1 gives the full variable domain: DTGVSQNPRHKITKRGQNVTFRCDPISEHNRLYWYRQTLGQGPEFLTYFQNEAQLEKSRLLSDRFSAERPKGSFSTLEIQRTEQGDSAMYLCASSWESVFNEQFFGPGTRLTVL.

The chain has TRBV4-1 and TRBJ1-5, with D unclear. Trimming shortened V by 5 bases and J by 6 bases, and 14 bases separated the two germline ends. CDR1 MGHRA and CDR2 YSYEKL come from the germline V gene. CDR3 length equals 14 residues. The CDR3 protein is CASSLDSGGQPQHF. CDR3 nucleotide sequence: TGCGCCAGCAGCTTGGACTCGGGAGGTCAGCCCCAGCATTTT.

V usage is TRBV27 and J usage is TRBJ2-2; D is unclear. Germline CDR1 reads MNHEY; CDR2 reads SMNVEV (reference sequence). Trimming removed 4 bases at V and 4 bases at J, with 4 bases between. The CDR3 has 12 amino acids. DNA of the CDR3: TGTGCCAGCAGTTATAGCACCGGGGAGCTGTTTTTT. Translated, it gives CASSYSTGELFF.

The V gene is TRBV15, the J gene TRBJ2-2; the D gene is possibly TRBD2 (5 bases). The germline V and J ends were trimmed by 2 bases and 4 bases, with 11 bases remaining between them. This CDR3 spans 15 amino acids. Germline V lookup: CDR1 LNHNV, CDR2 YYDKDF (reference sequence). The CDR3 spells CATSRSGGPTGELFF. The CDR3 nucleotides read TGTGCCACCAGCAGAAGCGGAGGACCCACCGGGGAGCTGTTTTTT.

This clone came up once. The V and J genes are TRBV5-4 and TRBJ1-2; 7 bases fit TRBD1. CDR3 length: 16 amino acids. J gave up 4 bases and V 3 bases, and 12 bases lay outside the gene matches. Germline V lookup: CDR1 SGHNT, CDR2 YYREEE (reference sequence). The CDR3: CASSWRDSLVLYGYTF. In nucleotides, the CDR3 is TGTGCCAGCAGCTGGCGGGACAGCCTCGTACTCTATGGCTACACCTTC. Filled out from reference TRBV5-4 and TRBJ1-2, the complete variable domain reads ETGVTQSPTHLIKTRGQQVTLRCSSQSGHNTVSWYQQALGQGPQFIFQYYREEENGRGNFPPRFSGLQFPNYSSELNVNALELDDSALYLCASSWRDSLVLYGYTFGSGTRLTVV.

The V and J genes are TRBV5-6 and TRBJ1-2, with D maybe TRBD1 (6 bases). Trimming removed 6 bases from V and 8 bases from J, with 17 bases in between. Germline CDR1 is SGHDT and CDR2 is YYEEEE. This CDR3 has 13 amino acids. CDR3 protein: CASTEGGARGYTF. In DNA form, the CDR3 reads TGTGCCAGCACCGAGGGGGGTGCCAGAGGCTACACCTTC. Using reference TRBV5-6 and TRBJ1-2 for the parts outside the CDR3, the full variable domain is DAGVTQSPTHLIKTRGQQVTLRCSPKSGHDTVSWYQQALGQGPQFIFQYYEEEERQRGNFPDRFSGHQFPNYSSELNVNALLLGDSALYLCASTEGGARGYTFGSGTRLTVV.

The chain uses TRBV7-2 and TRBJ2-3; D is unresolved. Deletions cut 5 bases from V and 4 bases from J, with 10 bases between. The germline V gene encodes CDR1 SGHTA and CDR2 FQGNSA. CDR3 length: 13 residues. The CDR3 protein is CASSLSVPDTQYF. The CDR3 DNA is TGTGCCAGCAGCCTGAGCGTCCCAGATACGCAGTATTTT. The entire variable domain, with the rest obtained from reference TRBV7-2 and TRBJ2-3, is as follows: GAGVSQSPSNKVTEKGKDVELRCDPISGHTALYWYRQSLGQGLEFLIYFQGNSAPDKSGLPSDRFSAERTGGSVSTLTIQRTQQEDSAVYLCASSLSVPDTQYFGPGTRLTVL.

CDR3 bases: TGTGCCAGCTCACCACCTTTTCCGGGACTAGAGGGAAATGAGCAGTTCTTC. This translates into CASSPPFPGLEGNEQFF. V usage is TRBV18 and J usage is TRBJ2-1, with 8 bases fitting TRBD2. CDR1 is KGHSH and CDR2 is LQKENI in the germline V gene. V trimming: 0 bases; J trimming: 7 bases; junction bases outside the gene matches: 11. This CDR3 is 17 amino acids long.

The CDR3 protein is CASRKAGTGGFKNIQYF. The CDR3 DNA is TGTGCCAGCAGAAAAGCAGGGACAGGGGGGTTCAAAAACATTCAGTACTTC. J is TRBJ2-4 and V is TRBV28, with 11 bases identical to TRBD1. The CDR3 sequence is 17 residues long. The V gene's germline CDR1 is MDHEN and CDR2 SYDVKM. V dropped 6 bases and J dropped 3; count of bases not matched to a gene: 10.

In nucleotides, the CDR3 is TGTGCCATCAGTGACTTGGCAGGCCAAAATGAAAAACTGTTTTTT. Translated, it gives CAISDLAGQNEKLFF. V gene TRBV10-3 combines with J gene TRBJ1-4; D uncertain. The germline V gene has CDR1 ENHRY and CDR2 SYGVKD. The CDR3 length is 15 residues. Deletions cut 3 bases from V and 5 bases from J, with 13 bases between.

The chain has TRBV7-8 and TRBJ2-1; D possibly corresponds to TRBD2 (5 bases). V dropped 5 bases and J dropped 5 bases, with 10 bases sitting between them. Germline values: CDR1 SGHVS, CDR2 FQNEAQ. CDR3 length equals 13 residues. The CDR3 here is CASSADSHNEQFF. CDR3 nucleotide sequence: TGTGCCAGCAGCGCGGACTCGCACAATGAGCAGTTCTTC.

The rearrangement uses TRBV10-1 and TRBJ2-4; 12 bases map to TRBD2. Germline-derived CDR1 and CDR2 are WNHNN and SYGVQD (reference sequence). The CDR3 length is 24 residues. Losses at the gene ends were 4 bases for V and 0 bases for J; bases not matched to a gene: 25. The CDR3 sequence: CASSVYSPRPASGRAIVAKNIQYF. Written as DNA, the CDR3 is TGCGCCAGCAGTGTTTATAGTCCGCGGCCGGCTAGCGGGAGGGCAATAGTAGCCAAAAACATTCAGTACTTC.

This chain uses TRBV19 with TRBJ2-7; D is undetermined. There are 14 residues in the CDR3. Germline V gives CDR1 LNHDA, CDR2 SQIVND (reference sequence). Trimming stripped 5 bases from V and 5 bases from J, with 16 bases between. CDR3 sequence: CASSLRLGNDEQYF. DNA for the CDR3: TGTGCCAGTAGTCTCCGACTGGGGAACGACGAGCAGTACTTC. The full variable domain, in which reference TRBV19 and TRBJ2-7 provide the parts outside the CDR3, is DGGITQSPKYLFRKEGQNVTLSCEQNLNHDAMYWYRQDPGQGLRLIYYSQIVNDFQKGDIAEGYSVSREKKESFPLTVTSAQKNPTAFYLCASSLRLGNDEQYFGPGTRLTVT.

The CDR3 bases are TGTGCCAGCAGTTTCGGGGGGGGCGCCTACGAGCAGTACTTC. It codes for CASSFGGGAYEQYF. The chain uses TRBV27 and TRBJ2-7, with 8 nucleotides matching TRBD2. The length of the CDR3 is 14 residues. V trimming: 3 bases; J trimming: 2 bases; junction bases outside the gene matches: 3. The V gene's germline CDR1 is MNHEY and CDR2 SMNVEV (reference sequence).

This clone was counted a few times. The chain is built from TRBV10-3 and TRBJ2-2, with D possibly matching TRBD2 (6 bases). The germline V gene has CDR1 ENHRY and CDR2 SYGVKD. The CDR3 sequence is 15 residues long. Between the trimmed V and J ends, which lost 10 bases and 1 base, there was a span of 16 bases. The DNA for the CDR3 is TGTGCCACCCTTCGACTAGACATGAACACCGGGGAGCTGTTTTTT. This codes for CATLRLDMNTGELFF.

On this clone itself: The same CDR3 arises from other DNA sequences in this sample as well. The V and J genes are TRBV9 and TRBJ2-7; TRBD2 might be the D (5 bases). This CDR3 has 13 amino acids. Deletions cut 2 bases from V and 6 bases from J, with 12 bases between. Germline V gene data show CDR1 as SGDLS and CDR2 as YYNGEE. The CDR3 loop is CASSVGGGTEQYF. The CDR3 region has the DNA TGTGCCAGCAGCGTCGGAGGCGGCACCGAGCAGTACTTC.

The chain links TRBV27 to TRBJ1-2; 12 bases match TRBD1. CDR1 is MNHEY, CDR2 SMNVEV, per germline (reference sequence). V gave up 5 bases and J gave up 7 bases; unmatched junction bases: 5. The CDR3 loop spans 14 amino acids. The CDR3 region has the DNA TGTGCCAGCAGTCCGGGACAGGGGGCATTTGGCTACACCTTC. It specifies CASSPGQGAFGYTF.

The CDR3 coding sequence is TGTGCCAGCTCACCCGGATCGGACTCCTACAATGAGCAGTTCTTC. Residues: CASSPGSDSYNEQFF. The chain is built from TRBV18 and TRBJ2-1, with no clear D. Trimming removed 3 bases at V and 0 bases at J, with 9 bases between. The CDR3 runs 15 residues. The germline V gene encodes CDR1 KGHSH and CDR2 LQKENI.

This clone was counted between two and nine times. CDR3: CASSLDRVEQYF. The CDR3 DNA reads TGTGCCAGCAGCTTGGACAGGGTCGAGCAGTACTTC. The chain joins TRBV7-9 to TRBJ2-7, with 8 bases aligning to TRBD1. This CDR3 has 12 amino acids. CDR1 is SEHNR and CDR2 is FQNEAQ in the germline V gene (reference sequence). The V and J ends lost 3 bases and 6 bases, in that order; junction bases with no gene match: 1. Using reference TRBV7-9 and TRBJ2-7 for the parts outside the CDR3, the full variable domain is DTGVSQNPRHKITKRGQNVTFRCDPISEHNRLYWYRQTLGQGPEFLTYFQNEAQLEKSRLLSDRFSAERPKGSFSTLEIQRTEQGDSAMYLCASSLDRVEQYFGPGTRLTVT.

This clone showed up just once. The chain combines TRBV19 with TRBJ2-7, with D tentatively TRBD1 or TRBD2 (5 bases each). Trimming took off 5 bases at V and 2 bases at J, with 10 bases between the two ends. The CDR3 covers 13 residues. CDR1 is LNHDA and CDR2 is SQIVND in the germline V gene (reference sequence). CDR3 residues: CASSWGRAYEQYF. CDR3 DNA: TGTGCCAGTAGTTGGGGACGGGCCTACGAGCAGTACTTC.

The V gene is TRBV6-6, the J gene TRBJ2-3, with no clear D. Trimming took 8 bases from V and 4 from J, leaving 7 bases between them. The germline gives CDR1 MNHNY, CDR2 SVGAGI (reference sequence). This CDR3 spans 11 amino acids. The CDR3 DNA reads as TGTGCCAGCGGCGAGTCAGATACGCAGTATTTT. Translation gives CASGESDTQYF.

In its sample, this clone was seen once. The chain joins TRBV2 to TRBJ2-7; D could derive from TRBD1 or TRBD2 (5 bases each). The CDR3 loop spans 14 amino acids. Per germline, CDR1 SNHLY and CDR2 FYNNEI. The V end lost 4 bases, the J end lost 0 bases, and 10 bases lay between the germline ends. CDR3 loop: CASSGSGSSYEQYF. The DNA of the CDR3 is TGTGCCAGCAGTGGTTCAGGGAGCTCCTACGAGCAGTACTTC.

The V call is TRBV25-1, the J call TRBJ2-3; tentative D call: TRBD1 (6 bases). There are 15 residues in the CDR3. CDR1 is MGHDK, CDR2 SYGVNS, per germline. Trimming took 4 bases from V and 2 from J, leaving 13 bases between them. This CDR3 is CASSGTGPITDTQYF. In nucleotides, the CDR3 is TGTGCCAGCAGTGGTACAGGGCCTATCACAGATACGCAGTATTTT.

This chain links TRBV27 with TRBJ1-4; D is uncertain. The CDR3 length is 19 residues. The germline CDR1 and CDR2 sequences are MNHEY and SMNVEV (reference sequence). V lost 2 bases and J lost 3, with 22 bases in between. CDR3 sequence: CASSLNFGVGFLANEKLFF. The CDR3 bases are TGTGCCAGCAGTTTAAATTTCGGGGTTGGGTTTTTGGCTAATGAAAAACTGTTTTTT. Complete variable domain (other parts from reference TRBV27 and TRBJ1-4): EAQVTQNPRYLITVTGKKLTVTCSQNMNHEYMSWYRQDPGLGLRQIYYSMNVEVTDKGDVPEGYKVSRKEKRNFPLILESPSPNQTSLYFCASSLNFGVGFLANEKLFFGSGTQLSVL.

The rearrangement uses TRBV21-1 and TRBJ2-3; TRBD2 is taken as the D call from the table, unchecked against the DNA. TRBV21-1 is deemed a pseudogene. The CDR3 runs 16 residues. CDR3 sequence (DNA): TGTGCCAGCAGCAAAGGAGGCGGTTCTAGCACAGATACGCAGTATTTT. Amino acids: CASSKGGGSSTDTQYF.